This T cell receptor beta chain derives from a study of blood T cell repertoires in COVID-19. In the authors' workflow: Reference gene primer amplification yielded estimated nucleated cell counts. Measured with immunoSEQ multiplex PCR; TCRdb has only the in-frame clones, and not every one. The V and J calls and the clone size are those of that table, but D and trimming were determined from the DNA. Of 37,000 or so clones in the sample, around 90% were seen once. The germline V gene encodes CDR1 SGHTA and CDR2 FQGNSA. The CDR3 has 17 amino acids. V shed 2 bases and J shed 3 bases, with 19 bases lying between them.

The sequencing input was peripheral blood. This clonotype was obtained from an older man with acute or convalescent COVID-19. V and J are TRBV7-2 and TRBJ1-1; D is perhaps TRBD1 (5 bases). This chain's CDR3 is CASSLRSGQGLDTEAFF. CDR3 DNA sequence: TGTGCCAGCAGCTTACGGTCCGGGCAGGGACTAGACACTGAAGCTTTCTTT.